This TCR beta chain appears in the sequencing data of a study of immune cell composition in non-small cell lung cancer. Study-wide background: Histologic subtype was mainly adenocarcinoma or squamous cell carcinoma. The study's findings and limits: Clones >0.5% enriched in tumour were rarer in adenocarcinoma (about 35%) than squamous (approximately 80%). Tumour TCR-beta clonality showed no significant link to smoking pack-years.

Sequencing used immunoSEQ multiplex PCR; TCRdb keeps in-frame clones, though not all of them. The sample contains thousands of clones, 82% of which appear only once. With regard to this clone: Its antigen is as yet unknown.

Normal lung sampling was at least 3 cm from the tumour, as distant as possible. Germline CDR1 reads LNHDA; CDR2 reads SQIVND (reference sequence). This CDR3 comprises 13 residues. Trimming stripped 3 bases from V and 7 bases from J, with 10 bases between. The rearrangement joins TRBV19 to TRBJ1-5; D gene uncertain. Material: non-adjacent lung tissue. The sequence derives from a human donor with non-small cell lung cancer. The CDR3 DNA sequence: TGTGCCAGTAGTATCGGGGATGGGCAGCCCCAGCATTTT. Amino acid sequence: CASSIGDGQPQHF.